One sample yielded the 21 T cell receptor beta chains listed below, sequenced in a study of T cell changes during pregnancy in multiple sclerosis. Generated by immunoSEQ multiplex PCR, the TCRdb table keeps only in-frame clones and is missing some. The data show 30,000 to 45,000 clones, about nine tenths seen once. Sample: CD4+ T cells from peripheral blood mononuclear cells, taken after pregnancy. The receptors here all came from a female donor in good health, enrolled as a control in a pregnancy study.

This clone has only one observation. The CDR3 sequence is CASSLAGGDNEQFF. CDR3 nucleotides: TGCGCCAGCAGCTTGGCGGGGGGTGATAATGAGCAGTTCTTC. The V gene is TRBV5-1, the J gene TRBJ2-1, with 7 bases fitting TRBD2. Germline CDR1 SGHRS, CDR2 YFSETQ. The CDR3 is 14 residues long. V shed 0 bases and J 7 bases; nucleotides not matched to a gene: 4.

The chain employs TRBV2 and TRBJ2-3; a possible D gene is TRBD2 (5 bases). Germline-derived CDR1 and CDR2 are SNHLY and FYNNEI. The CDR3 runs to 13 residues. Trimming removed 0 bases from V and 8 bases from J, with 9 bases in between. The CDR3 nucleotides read TGTGCCAGCAGTGAAGCGGCAGGAGGTACGCAGTATTTT. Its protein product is CASSEAAGGTQYF.

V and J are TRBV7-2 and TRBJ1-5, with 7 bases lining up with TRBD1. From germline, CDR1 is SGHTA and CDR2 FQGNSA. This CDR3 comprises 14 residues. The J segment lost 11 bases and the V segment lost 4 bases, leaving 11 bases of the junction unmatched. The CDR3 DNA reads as TGTGCCAGCAGCTCTTGGACAGGCCCCATGGCCCAGCATTTT. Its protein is CASSSWTGPMAQHF.

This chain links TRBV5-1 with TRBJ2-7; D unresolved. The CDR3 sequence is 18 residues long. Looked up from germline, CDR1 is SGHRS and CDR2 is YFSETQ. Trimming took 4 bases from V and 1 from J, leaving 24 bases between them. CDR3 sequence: CASSPRTPAARLSYEQYF. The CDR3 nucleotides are TGCGCCAGCAGCCCAAGAACCCCCGCGGCACGACTTTCCTACGAGCAGTACTTC.

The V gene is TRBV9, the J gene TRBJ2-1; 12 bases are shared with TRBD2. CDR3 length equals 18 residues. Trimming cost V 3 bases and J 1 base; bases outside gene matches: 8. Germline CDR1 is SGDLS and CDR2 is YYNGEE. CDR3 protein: CASSGLAGGFRSYNEQFF. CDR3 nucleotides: TGTGCCAGCAGCGGTCTAGCGGGGGGGTTTAGGTCCTACAATGAGCAGTTCTTC.

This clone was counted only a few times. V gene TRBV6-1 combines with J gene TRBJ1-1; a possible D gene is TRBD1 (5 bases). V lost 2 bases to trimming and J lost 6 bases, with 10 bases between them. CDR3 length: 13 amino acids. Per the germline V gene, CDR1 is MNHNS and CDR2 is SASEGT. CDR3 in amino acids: CASSETGGAEAFF. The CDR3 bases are TGTGCCAGCAGTGAAACGGGGGGTGCTGAAGCTTTCTTT.

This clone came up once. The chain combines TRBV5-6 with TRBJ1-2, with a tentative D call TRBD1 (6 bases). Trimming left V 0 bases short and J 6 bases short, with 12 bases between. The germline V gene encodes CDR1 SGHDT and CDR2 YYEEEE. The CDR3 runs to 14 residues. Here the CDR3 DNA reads TGTGCCAGCAGCTTGGAACGGGGGGCCAATGGCTACACCTTC. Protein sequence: CASSLERGANGYTF.

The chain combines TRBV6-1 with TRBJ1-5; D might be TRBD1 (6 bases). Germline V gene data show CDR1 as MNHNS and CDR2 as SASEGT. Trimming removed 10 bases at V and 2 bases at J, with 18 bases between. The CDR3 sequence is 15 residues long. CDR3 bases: TGTGCCACCCAGACAGGCCAAGGTGGCAATCAGCCCCAGCATTTT. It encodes CATQTGQGGNQPQHF.

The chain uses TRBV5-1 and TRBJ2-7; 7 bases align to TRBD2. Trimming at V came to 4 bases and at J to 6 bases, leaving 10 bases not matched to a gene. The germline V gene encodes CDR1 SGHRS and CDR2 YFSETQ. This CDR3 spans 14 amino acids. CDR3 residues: CASSPELAISEQYF. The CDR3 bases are TGCGCCAGCAGCCCAGAACTAGCGATTTCCGAGCAGTACTTC. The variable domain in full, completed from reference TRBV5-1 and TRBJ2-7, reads KAGVTQTPRYLIKTRGQQVTLSCSPISGHRSVSWYQQTPGQGLQFLFEYFSETQRNKGNFPGRFSGRQFSNSRSEMNVSTLELGDSALYLCASSPELAISEQYFGPGTRLTVT.

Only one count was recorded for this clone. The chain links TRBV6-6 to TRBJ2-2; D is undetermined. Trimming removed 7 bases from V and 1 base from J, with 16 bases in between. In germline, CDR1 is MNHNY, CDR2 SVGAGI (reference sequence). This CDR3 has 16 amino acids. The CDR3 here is CASTTPRGQNTGELFF. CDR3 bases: TGTGCCAGCACCACCCCAAGAGGCCAGAACACCGGGGAGCTGTTTTTT.

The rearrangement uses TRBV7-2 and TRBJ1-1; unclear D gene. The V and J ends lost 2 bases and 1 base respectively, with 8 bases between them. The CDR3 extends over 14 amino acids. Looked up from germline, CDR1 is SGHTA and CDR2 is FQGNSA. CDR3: CASSLSPRNTEAFF. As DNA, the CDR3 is TGTGCCAGCAGCTTATCCCCCAGGAACACTGAAGCTTTCTTT.

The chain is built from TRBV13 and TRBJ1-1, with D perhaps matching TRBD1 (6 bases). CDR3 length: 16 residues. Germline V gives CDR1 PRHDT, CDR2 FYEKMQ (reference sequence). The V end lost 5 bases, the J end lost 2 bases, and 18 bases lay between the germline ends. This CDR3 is CASSPRGGRGNTEAFF. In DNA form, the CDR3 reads TGTGCCAGCAGCCCCAGAGGCGGCAGGGGAAACACTGAAGCTTTCTTT.

The CDR3 nucleotides read TGTGCCAGCAGCCCTGACCCGAGGAGCAATCAGCCCCAGCATTTT. Protein sequence: CASSPDPRSNQPQHF. V is TRBV6-1 and J is TRBJ1-5; D remains ambiguous. Germline V gives CDR1 MNHNS, CDR2 SASEGT. This CDR3 contains 15 residues. The V gene lost 6 bases and the J gene lost 1 base, with 13 bases spanning the gap.

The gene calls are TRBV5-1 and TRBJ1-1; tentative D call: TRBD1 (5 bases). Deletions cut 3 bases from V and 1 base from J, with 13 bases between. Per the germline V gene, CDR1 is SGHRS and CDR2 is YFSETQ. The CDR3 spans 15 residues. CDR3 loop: CASSSPAGGNTEAFF. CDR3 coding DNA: TGCGCCAGCAGCTCCCCGGCGGGGGGGAACACTGAAGCTTTCTTT. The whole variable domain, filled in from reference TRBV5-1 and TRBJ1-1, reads KAGVTQTPRYLIKTRGQQVTLSCSPISGHRSVSWYQQTPGQGLQFLFEYFSETQRNKGNFPGRFSGRQFSNSRSEMNVSTLELGDSALYLCASSSPAGGNTEAFFGQGTRLTVV.

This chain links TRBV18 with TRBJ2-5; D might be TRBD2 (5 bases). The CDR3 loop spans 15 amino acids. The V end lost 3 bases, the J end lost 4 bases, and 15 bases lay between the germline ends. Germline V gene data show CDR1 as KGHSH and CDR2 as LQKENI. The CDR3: CASSPGGLPVETQYF. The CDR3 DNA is TGTGCCAGCTCACCGGGCGGGCTCCCCGTAGAGACCCAGTACTTC.

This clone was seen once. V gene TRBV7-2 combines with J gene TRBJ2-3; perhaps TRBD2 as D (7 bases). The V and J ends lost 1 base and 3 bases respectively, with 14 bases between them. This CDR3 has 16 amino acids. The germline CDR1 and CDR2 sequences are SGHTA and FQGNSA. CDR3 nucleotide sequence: TGTGCCAGCAGCTTAGGGTGGGGGGGCTTGACAGATACGCAGTATTTT. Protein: CASSLGWGGLTDTQYF.

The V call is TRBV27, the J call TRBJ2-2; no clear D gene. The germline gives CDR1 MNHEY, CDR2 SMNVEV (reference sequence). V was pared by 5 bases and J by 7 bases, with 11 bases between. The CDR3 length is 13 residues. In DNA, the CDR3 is TGTGCCAGCAGTCCCAGGTTGGGCGGGGAGCTGTTTTTT. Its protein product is CASSPRLGGELFF.

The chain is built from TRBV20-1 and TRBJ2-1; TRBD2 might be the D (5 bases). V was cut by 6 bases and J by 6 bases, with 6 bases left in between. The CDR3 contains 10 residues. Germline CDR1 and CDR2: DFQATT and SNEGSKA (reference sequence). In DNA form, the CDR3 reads TGCAGTGCGGAGGCCAATGAGCAGTTCTTC. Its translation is CSAEANEQFF.

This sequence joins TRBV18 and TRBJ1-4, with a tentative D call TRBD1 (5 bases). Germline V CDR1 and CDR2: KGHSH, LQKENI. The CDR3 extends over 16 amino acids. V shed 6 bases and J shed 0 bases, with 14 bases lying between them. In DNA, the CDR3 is TGTGCCAGCTCGTTGGCGGGGCGACCAACTAATGAAAAACTGTTTTTT. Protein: CASSLAGRPTNEKLFF.

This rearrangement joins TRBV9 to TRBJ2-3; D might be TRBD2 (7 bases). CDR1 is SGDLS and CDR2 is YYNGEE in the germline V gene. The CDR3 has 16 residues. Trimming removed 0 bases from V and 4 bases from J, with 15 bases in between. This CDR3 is CASSVATSGTSDTQYF. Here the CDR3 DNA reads TGTGCCAGCAGCGTAGCTACAAGCGGGACATCAGATACGCAGTATTTT.

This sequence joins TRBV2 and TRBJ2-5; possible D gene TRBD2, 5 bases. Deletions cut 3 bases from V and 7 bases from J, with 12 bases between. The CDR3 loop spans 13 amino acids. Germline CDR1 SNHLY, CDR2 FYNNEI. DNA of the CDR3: TGTGCCAGCAGTGATAACGGGATCGGGACCCAGTACTTC. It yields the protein CASSDNGIGTQYF.